The present entry profiles one T cell receptor (beta chain) with its context. This entry belongs to a study of blood T cell repertoires in COVID-19. On the study more broadly: T cells, B-cell-depleted T cells, or PBMCs supplied cDNA or gDNA.

Authors' analysis steps: Counts of nucleated cells, estimated from reference gene primer amplification, were obtained. Data came from immunoSEQ multiplex PCR; TCRdb stores just in-frame clones and leaves some out. V and J calls plus clone size are reproduced from that table; the DNA served to infer D and trimming. The sample has about 120,000 clones; about nine tenths are singletons. The receptor was derived from a man between 35 and 55 years old with acute or convalescent COVID-19. The sequenced sample was peripheral blood.

In DNA, the CDR3 is TGTGCCAGCAGTTACAACTCTGGAAACACCATATATTTT. It codes for CASSYNSGNTIYF. The J gene is TRBJ1-3, the V gene TRBV11-1; no firm D call. Trimming removed 6 bases at V and 0 bases at J, with 6 bases between. The CDR3 has 13 residues. In germline, CDR1 is SGHAT, CDR2 FQDESV (reference sequence).